This T cell receptor beta chain was identified in a study of cytomegalovirus exposure and HLA in healthy donors. V was pared by 4 bases and J by 1 base, with 9 bases of the junction left unmatched. This CDR3 is built from 17 residues. Germline V CDR1 and CDR2: SGHKS, YYEKEE (reference sequence). Findings and caveats of the study: In vitro confirmation showed three CMV-associated chains to be CMV antigen specific. Most TCR sequences were rare, but some public TCRs occurred in many donors. Presence/absence analyses rested on an assumption that sequencing depth was roughly uniform across donors.

As regards this clone: Antigen specificity is unknown.

PCR amplification relied on 60 Vbeta primers (plus 13 Jbeta primers). Sequencing used immunoSEQ multiplex PCR; TCRdb keeps in-frame clones, though not all of them. Here the sample spans roughly 100,000 clones, more than 60% being singletons. The receptor comes from a man aged 60 to 75 in good health and CMV-seronegative. The specimen sequenced was PBMCs. The V gene is TRBV5-5, the J gene TRBJ2-5, with TRBD1 identical over 11 bases. In DNA, the CDR3 is TGTGCCAGCAGCCTTTGGACCGGGACAGGGGGCCAAGAGACCCAGTACTTC. This codes for CASSLWTGTGGQETQYF. The whole variable domain, remainder taken from reference TRBV5-5 and TRBJ2-5, is DAGVTQSPTHLIKTRGQQVTLRCSPISGHKSVSWYQQVLGQGPQFIFQYYEKEERGRGNFPDRFSARQFPNYSSELNVNALLLGDSALYLCASSLWTGTGGQETQYFGPGTRLLVL.